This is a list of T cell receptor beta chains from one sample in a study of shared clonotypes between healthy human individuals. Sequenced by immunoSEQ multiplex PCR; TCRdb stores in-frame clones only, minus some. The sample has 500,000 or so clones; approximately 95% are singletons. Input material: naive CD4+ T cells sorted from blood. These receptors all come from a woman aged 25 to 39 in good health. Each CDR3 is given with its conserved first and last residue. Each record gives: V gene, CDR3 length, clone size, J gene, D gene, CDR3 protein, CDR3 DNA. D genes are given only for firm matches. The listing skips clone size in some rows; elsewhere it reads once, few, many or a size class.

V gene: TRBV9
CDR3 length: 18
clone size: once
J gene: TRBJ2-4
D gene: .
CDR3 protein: CASSVQTRGEAAKNIQYF
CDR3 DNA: TGTGCCAGCAGCGTACAGACTAGAGGGGAGGCGGCCAAAAACATTCAGTACTTC

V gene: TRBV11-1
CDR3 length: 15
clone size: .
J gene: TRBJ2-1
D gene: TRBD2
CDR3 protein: CASSFGLAGENEQFF
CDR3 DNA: TGTGCCAGCAGCTTCGGACTAGCGGGAGAGAATGAGCAGTTCTTC

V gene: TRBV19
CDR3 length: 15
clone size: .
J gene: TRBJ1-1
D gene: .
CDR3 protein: CANPIPGTENTEAFF
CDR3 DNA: TGTGCCAACCCGATACCCGGGACGGAGAACACTGAAGCTTTCTTT

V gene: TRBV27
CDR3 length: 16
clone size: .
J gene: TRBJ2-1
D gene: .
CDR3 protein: CASSGGGKGSYNEQFF
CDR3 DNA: TGTGCCAGTTCCGGTGGGGGAAAGGGCTCCTACAATGAGCAGTTCTTC

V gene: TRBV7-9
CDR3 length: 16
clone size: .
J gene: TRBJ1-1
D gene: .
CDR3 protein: CASSQRGRGTDTEAFF
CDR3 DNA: TGTGCCAGCAGCCAACGGGGCAGGGGTACCGACACTGAAGCTTTCTTT

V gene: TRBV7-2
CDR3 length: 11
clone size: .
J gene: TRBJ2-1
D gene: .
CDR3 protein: CASSLQGQQFF
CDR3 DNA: TGTGCCAGCAGCTTACAGGGTCAGCAGTTCTTC

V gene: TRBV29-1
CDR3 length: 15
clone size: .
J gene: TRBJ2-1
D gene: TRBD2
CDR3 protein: CSVRPREGGYNEQFF
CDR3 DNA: TGCAGCGTCCGGCCGCGGGAGGGAGGTTACAATGAGCAGTTCTTC

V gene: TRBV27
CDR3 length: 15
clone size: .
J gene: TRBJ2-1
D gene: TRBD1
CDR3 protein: CASSLRDRSYNEQFF
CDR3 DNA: TGTGCCAGCAGTCTCCGGGACAGATCCTACAATGAGCAGTTCTTC

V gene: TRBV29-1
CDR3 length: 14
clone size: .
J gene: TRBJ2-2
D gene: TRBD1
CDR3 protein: CSVPRQGNTGELFF
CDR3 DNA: TGCAGCGTGCCTCGACAGGGGAACACCGGGGAGCTGTTTTTT

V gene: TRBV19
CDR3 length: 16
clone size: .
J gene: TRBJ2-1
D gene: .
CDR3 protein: CATRRETSADYNEQFF
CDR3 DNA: TGTGCCACGAGGAGGGAGACATCAGCCGACTACAATGAGCAGTTCTTC

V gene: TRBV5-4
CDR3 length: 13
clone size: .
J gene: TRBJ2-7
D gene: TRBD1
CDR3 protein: CASRRTGVGEQYF
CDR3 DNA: TGTGCCAGCAGAAGGACAGGGGTAGGCGAGCAGTACTTC

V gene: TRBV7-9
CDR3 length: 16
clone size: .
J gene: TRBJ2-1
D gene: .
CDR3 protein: CASSLRGQPLYNEQFF
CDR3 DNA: TGTGCCAGCAGTCTACGTGGACAGCCTCTATACAATGAGCAGTTCTTC

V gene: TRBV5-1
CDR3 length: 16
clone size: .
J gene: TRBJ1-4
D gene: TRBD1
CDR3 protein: CASSLGDREVREKLFF
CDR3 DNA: TGCGCCAGCAGCTTGGGGGACAGGGAGGTTCGGGAAAAACTGTTTTTT

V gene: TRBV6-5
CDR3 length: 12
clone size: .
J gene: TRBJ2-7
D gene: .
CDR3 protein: CASSPTRDQQYF
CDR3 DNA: TGTGCCAGCAGCCCGACCCGGGACCAGCAGTACTTC

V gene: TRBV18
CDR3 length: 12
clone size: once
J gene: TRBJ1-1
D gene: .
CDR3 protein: CASSRGDTEAFF
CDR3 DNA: TGTGCCAGCTCACGAGGGGACACTGAAGCTTTCTTT

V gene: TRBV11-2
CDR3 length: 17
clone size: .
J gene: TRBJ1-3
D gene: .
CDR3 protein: CASSLVEGSSSGNTIYF
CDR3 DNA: TGTGCCAGCAGCTTAGTGGAGGGGTCCTCCTCTGGAAACACCATATATTTT

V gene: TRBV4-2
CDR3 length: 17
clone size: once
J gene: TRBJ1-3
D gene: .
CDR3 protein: CASSQGPGDPSGNTIYF
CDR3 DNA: TGTGCCAGCAGCCAAGGTCCGGGTGACCCCTCTGGAAACACCATATATTTT

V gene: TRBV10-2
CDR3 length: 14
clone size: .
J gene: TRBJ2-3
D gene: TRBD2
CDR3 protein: CASGLAQSTDTQYF
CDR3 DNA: TGCGCCAGTGGACTAGCCCAATCCACAGATACGCAGTATTTT

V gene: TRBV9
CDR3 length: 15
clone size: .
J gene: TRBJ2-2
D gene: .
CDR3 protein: CASSVAGSRTGELLF
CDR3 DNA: TGTGCCAGCAGCGTAGCGGGGTCTCGAACCGGGGAGCTGCTTTTT

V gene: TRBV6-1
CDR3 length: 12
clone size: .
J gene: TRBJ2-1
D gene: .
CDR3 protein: CASSAETRAQFF
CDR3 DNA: TGTGCCAGCAGTGCTGAAACCCGGGCCCAATTCTTC

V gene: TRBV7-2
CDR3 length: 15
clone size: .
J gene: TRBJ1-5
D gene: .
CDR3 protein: CASSLIFTSNQPQHF
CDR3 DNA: TGTGCCAGCAGCTTAATCTTCACTAGCAATCAGCCCCAGCATTTT

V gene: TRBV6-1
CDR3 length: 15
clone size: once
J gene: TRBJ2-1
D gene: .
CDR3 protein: CASSAIQGTHNEQFF
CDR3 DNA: TGTGCCAGCAGTGCTATTCAGGGGACACACAATGAGCAGTTCTTC

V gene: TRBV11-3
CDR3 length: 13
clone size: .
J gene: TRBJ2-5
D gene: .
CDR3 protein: CASSYRDQETQYF
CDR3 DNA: TGTGCCAGCAGCTACAGGGACCAAGAGACCCAGTACTTC

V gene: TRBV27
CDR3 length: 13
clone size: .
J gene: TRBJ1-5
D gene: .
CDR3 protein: CASSLYRNQPQHF
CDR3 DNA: TGTGCCAGCAGCCTTTATCGGAATCAGCCCCAGCATTTT

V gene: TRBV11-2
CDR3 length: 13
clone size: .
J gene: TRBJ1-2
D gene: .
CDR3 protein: CASSLSASNGYTF
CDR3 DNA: TGTGCCAGCAGCTTAAGCGCCTCGAATGGCTACACCTTC

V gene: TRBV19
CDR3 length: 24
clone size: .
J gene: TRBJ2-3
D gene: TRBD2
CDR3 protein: CASSTRKLAGRKPSGREVTDTQYF
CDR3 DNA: TGTGCCAGTAGTACAAGGAAGTTGGCGGGACGAAAACCTAGCGGGAGGGAGGTGACAGATACGCAGTATTTT

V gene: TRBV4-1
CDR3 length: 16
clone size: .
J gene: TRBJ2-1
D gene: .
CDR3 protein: CASSQDLAQSYNEQFF
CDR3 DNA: TGCGCCAGCAGCCAAGATCTGGCGCAGTCCTACAATGAGCAGTTCTTC

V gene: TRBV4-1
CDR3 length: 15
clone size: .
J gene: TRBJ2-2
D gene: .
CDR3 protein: CASRPLTINTGELFF
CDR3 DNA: TGCGCCAGCAGACCACTGACTATAAACACCGGGGAGCTGTTTTTT

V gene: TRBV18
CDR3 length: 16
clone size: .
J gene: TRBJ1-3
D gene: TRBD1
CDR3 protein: CASSPGQGSSGNTIYF
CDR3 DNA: TGTGCCAGCTCACCAGGACAGGGGAGCTCTGGAAACACCATATATTTT

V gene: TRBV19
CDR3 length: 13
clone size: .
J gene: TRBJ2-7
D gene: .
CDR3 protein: CASSTGRNYEQYF
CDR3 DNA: TGTGCCAGTAGTACGGGACGGAACTACGAGCAGTACTTC

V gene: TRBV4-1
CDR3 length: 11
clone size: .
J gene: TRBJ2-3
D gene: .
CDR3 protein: CASSHSDTQYF
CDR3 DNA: TGCGCCAGCAGCCATAGTGATACGCAGTATTTT

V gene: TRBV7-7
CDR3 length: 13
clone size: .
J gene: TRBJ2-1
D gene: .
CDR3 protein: CASSPSSGNEQFF
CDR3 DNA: TGTGCCAGCAGCCCCTCGAGTGGCAATGAGCAGTTCTTC

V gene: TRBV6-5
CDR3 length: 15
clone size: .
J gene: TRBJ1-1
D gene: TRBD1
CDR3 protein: CASRRQGAGGTEAFF
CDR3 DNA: TGTGCCAGCAGGCGACAGGGGGCCGGGGGGACTGAAGCTTTCTTT

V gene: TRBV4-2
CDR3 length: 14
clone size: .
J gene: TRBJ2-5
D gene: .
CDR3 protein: CASSQSTIQETQYF
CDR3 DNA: TGTGCCAGCAGCCAAAGTACCATCCAAGAGACCCAGTACTTC

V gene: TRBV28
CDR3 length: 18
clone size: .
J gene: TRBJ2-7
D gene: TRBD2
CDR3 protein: CASTPPGGGRAVSYEQYF
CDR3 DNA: TGTGCCAGCACTCCACCGGGCGGGGGGAGGGCGGTAAGCTACGAGCAGTACTTC

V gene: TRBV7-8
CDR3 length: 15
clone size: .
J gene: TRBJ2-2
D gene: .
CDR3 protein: CASSWVGGITGELFF
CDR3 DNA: TGTGCCAGCAGCTGGGTAGGGGGGATCACCGGGGAGCTGTTTTTT

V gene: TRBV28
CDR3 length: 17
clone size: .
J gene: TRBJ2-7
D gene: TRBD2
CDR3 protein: CASNEGGLAGTSYEQYF
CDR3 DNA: TGTGCCAGCAACGAGGGCGGACTAGCGGGGACCTCCTACGAGCAGTACTTC

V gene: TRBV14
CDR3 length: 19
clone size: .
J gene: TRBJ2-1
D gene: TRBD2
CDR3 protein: CASSQVMAGGIPSYNEQFF
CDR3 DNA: TGTGCCAGCAGCCAAGTAATGGCGGGAGGGATTCCCTCCTACAATGAGCAGTTCTTC

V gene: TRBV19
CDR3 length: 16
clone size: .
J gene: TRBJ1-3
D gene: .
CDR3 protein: CASIRTENLSGNTIYF
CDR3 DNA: TGTGCCAGTATCAGGACGGAGAATCTCTCTGGAAACACCATATATTTT

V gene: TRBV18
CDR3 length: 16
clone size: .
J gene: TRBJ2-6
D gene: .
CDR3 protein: CASSPVQGSGANVLTF
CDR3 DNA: TGTGCCAGCTCACCAGTCCAGGGCTCTGGGGCCAACGTCCTGACTTTC

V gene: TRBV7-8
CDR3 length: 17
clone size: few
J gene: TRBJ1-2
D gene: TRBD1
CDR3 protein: CASSLAYRGPSNYGYTF
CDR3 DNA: TGTGCCAGCAGCTTAGCCTACAGGGGTCCCTCTAACTATGGCTACACCTTC

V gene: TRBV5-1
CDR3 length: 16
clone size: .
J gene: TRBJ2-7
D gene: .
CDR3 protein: CASSLAPGSTTYEQYF
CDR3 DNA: TGCGCCAGCAGCTTGGCTCCGGGATCGACAACCTACGAGCAGTACTTC